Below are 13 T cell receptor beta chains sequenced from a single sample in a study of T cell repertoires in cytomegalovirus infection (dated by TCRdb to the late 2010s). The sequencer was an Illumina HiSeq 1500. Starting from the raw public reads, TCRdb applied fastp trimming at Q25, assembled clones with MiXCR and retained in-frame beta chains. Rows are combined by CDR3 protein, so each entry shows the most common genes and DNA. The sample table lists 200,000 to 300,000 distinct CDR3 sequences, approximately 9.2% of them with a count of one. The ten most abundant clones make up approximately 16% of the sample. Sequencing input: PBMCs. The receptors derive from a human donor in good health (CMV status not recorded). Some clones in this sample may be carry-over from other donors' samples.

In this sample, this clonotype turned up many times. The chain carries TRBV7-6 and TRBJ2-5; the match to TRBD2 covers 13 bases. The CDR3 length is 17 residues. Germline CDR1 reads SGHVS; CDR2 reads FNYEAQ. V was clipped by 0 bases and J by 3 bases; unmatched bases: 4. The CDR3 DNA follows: TGTGCCAGCAGCTTAGCCCCGGGACTAGCGGGAAAAGAGACCCAGTACTTC. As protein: CASSLAPGLAGKETQYF.

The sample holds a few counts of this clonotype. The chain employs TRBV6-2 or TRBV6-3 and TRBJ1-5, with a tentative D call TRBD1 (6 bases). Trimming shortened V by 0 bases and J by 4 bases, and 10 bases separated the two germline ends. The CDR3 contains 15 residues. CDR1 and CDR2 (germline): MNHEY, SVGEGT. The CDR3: CASSYSGGRNQPQHF. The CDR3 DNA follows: TGTGCCAGCAGTTACTCAGGGGGACGGAATCAGCCCCAGCATTTT.

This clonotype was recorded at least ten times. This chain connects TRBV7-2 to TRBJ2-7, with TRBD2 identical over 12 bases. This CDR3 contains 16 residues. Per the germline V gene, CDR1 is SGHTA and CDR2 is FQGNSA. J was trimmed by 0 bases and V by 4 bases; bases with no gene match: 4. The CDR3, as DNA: TGTGCCAGCAGCTCACTAGCGGGAGGCCTCTCCTACGAGCAGTACTTC. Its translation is CASSSLAGGLSYEQYF.

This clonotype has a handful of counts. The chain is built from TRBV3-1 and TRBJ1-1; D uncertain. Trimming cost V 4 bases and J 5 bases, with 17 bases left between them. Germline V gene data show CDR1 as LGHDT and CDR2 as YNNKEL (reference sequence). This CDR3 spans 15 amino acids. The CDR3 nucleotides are TGTGCCAGCAGCCCTCGGACCCCTCGAGGAACTGAAGCTTTCTTT. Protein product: CASSPRTPRGTEAFF.

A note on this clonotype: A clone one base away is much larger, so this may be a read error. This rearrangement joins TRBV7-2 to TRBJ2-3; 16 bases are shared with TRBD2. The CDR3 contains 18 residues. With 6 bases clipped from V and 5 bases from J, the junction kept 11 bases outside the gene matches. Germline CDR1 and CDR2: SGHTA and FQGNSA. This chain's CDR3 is CASRSPGLAGGLQDTQYF. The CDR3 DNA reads TGTGCCAGCAGATCTCCGGGACTAGCGGGGGGGCTTCAAGATACGCAGTATTTT.

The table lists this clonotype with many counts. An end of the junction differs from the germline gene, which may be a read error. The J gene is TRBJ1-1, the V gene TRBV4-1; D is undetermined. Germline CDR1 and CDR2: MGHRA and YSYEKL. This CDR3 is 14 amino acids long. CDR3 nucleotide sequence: TGTGCCAGCAGCCAAGATGGTTTAGGCGAGGAGGCTTTCTTT. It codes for CASSQDGLGEEAFF.

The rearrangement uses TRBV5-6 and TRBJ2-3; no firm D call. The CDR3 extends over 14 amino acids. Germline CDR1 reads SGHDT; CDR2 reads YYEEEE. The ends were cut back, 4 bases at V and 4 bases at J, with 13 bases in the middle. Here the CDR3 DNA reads TGTGCCAGCAGCAATCCAGGATTCTCAGATACGCAGTATTTT. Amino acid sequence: CASSNPGFSDTQYF. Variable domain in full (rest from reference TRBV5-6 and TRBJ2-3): DAGVTQSPTHLIKTRGQQVTLRCSPKSGHDTVSWYQQALGQGPQFIFQYYEEEERQRGNFPDRFSGHQFPNYSSELNVNALLLGDSALYLCASSNPGFSDTQYFGPGTRLTVL.

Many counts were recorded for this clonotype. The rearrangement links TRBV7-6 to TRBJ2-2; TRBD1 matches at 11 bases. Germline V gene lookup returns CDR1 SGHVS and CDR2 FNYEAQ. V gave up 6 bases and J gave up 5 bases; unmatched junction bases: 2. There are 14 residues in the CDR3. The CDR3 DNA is TGTGCCAGCAGTAGGGACAGGGGGACCGGGGAGCTGTTTTTT. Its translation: CASSRDRGTGELFF.

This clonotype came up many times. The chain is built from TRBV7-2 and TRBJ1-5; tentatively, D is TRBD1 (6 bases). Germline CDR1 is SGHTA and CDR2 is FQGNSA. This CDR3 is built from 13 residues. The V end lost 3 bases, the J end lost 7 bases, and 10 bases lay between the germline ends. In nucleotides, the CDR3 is TGTGCCAGCAGCTTTTCGGGGGCGCAGCCCCAGCATTTT. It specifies CASSFSGAQPQHF.

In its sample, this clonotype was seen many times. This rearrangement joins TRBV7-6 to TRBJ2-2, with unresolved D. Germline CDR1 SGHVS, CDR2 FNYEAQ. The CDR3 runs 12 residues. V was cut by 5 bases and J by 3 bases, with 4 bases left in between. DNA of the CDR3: TGTGCCAGCAGCACCGACACCGGGGAGCTGTTTTTT. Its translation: CASSTDTGELFF.

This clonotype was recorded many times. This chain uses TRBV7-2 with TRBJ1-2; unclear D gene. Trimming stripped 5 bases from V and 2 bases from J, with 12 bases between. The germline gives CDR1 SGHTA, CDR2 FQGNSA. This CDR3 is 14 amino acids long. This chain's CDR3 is CASSPSYQNYGYTF. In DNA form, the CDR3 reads TGTGCCAGCAGCCCGAGCTACCAAAACTATGGCTACACCTTC.

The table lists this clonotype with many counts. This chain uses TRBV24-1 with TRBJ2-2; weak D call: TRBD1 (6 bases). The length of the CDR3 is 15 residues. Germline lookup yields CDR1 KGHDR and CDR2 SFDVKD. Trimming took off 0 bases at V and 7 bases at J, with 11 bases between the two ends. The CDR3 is CATSDLGGYGGELFF. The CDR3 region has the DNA TGTGCCACCAGTGATTTGGGGGGCTACGGCGGGGAGCTGTTTTTT.

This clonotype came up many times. This chain's CDR3 is CASSLRAVSFGDEQYF. The CDR3 nucleotides read TGTGCCAGCAGTTTACGGGCAGTGAGTTTTGGGGACGAGCAGTACTTC. The chain employs TRBV28 and TRBJ2-7; D gene ambiguous. The germline V and J ends were trimmed by 2 bases and 5 bases, with 19 bases remaining between them. CDR3 size: 16 residues. Germline V lookup: CDR1 MDHEN, CDR2 SYDVKM.